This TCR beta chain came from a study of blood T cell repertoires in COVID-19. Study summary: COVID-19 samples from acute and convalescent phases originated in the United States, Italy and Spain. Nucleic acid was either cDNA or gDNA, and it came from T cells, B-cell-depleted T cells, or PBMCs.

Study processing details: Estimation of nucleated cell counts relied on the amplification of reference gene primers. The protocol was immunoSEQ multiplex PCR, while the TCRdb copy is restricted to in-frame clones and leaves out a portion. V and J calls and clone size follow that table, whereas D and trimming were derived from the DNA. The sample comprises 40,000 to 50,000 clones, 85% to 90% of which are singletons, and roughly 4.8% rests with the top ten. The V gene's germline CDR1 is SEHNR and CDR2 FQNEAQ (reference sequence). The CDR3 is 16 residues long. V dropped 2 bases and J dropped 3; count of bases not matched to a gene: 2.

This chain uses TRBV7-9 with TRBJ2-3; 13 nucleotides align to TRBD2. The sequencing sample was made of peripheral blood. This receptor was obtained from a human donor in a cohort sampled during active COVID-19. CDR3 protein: CASSLRLAGGTDTQYF. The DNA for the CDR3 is TGTGCCAGCAGCTTACGACTAGCGGGAGGTACAGATACGCAGTATTTT.